A single sample is the source of the 14 T cell receptor beta chains below, sequenced in a study of T cell responses to AZD1222 COVID-19 vaccine. Profiled with immunoSEQ multiplex PCR; TCRdb holds only in-frame clones, not every one. Of roughly 100,000 clones listed, about 87% are singletons. The sample in question was peripheral blood, obtained on day 0 of AZD1222 vaccination. These receptor sequences come from an adult in good health.

This clone came up once. CDR3: CASRTTGGPITGELFF. In nucleotides, the CDR3 is TGTGCCAGCAGAACGACGGGAGGGCCGATCACCGGGGAGCTGTTTTTT. The rearrangement uses TRBV27 and TRBJ2-2, with TRBD2 matching over 8 bases. The germline gives CDR1 MNHEY, CDR2 SMNVEV (reference sequence). The CDR3 runs to 16 residues. Trimming took 6 bases from V and 4 from J; bases not matched to a gene: 10.

This clone was recorded a few times. This sequence joins TRBV7-9 and TRBJ1-5, with TRBD1 as a possible D gene (5 bases). The CDR3 totals 15 residues. The germline gives CDR1 SEHNR, CDR2 FQNEAQ (reference sequence). Trimming removed 6 bases at V and 6 bases at J, with 18 bases between. CDR3 in DNA: TGTGCCAGCAGTAGTAGTGCCGGGGCTGGTCAGCCCCAGCATTTT. Translated, it gives CASSSSAGAGQPQHF.

V and J are TRBV5-8 and TRBJ2-7; D call uncertain. Trimming left V 8 bases short and J 4 bases short, with 1 base between. The CDR3 length is 8 residues. The germline V gene encodes CDR1 SGHTS and CDR2 YDEGEE. In nucleotides, the CDR3 is TGTGCCAGTTACGAGCAGTACTTC. Translated, it gives CASYEQYF. The full variable domain, with the rest looked up from reference TRBV5-8 and TRBJ2-7, is EAGVTQSPTHLIKTRGQQATLRCSPISGHTSVYWYQQALGLGLQFLLWYDEGEERNRGNFPPRFSGRQFPNYSSELNVNALELEDSALYLCASYEQYFGPGTRLTVT.

A note on this clone: The junction departs from germline at one end; a sequencing error may be responsible. J is TRBJ1-1 and V is TRBV18; 7 bases line up with TRBD1. The V gene's germline CDR1 is KGHSH and CDR2 LQKENI. The length of the CDR3 is 12 residues. Here the CDR3 DNA reads TGTGCCAGCTCACCACCGGACAGGCCCGCCGCCTTT. Translating it yields CASSPPDRPAAF.

The chain combines TRBV28 with TRBJ2-2; D gene ambiguous. Germline V gene lookup returns CDR1 MDHEN and CDR2 SYDVKM. This CDR3 is built from 12 residues. V lost 3 bases and J lost 4, with 3 bases in between. The DNA for the CDR3 is TGTGCCAGCAGTTTTGTCACCGGGGAGCTGTTTTTT. Its translation: CASSFVTGELFF.

V and J are TRBV19 and TRBJ2-1; 12 bases fit TRBD2. V lost 4 bases and J lost 5; bases outside the gene matches: 12. Germline CDR1 and CDR2: LNHDA and SQIVND (reference sequence). The CDR3 sequence is 18 residues long. CDR3 coding DNA: TGTGCCAGTAGTAAAGACCAGGGACTAGCGGGTGGAAACAATGAGCAGTTCTTC. Protein product: CASSKDQGLAGGNNEQFF.

CDR3 in amino acids: CAWRGLADYNYEQYF. As DNA, the CDR3 is TGTGCCTGGAGGGGACTAGCGGACTATAACTACGAGCAGTACTTC. The chain carries TRBV30 and TRBJ2-7; 11 bases align to TRBD2. In germline, CDR1 is GTSNPN, CDR2 SVGIG (reference sequence). After removal of 3 bases from V and 3 bases from J, the junction contained 7 bases not matched to a gene. The CDR3 loop spans 15 amino acids.

V and J are TRBV5-1 and TRBJ2-1; 8 nucleotides agree with TRBD2. Trimming cost V 0 bases and J 9 bases; bases outside gene matches: 14. Germline values: CDR1 SGHRS, CDR2 YFSETQ. The CDR3 has 17 residues. The CDR3, as DNA: TGCGCCAGCAGCTTGGCCATCGAGCGGGGGCCATATAGTGAGCAGTTCTTC. This sequence encodes CASSLAIERGPYSEQFF.

This clone came up a few times. V and J are TRBV10-1 and TRBJ2-7, with 8 bases aligning to TRBD1. Germline values: CDR1 WNHNN, CDR2 SYGVQD (reference sequence). This CDR3 is 14 amino acids long. The ends lost 3 bases at V and 7 bases at J; junction bases unmatched: 8. Here the CDR3 reads CASSESDRVLEQYF. Written as DNA, the CDR3 is TGCGCCAGCAGTGAATCGGACAGGGTGTTGGAGCAGTACTTC.

Here the CDR3 DNA reads TGTGCCAGCAGTCCCCTGGGCGTTTTTAATGAAAAACTGTTTTTT. It translates to CASSPLGVFNEKLFF. V is TRBV6-5 and J is TRBJ1-4; D is unclear. The CDR3 has 15 residues. CDR1 and CDR2 (germline): MNHEY, SVGAGI. V lost 5 bases to trimming and J lost 4 bases, with 14 bases between them.

The rearrangement uses TRBV13 and TRBJ2-7, with a tentative D call TRBD2 (5 bases). With 4 bases removed from V and 6 bases from J, the gap between germline ends came to 16 bases. The length of the CDR3 is 14 residues. Germline V CDR1 and CDR2: PRHDT, FYEKMQ (reference sequence). The CDR3 sequence: CASSSGRGWVEQYF. Written as DNA, the CDR3 is TGTGCCAGCAGCTCGGGTCGGGGATGGGTCGAGCAGTACTTC.

This chain uses TRBV24-1 with TRBJ1-5; D remains ambiguous. The V gene lost 10 bases and the J gene lost 0 bases, with 6 bases spanning the gap. CDR1 is KGHDR, CDR2 SFDVKD, per germline. The CDR3 consists of 12 residues. The CDR3 nucleotides are TGTGCCACGGGAGATAGCAATCAGCCCCAGCATTTT. Translating it yields CATGDSNQPQHF.

The chain combines TRBV10-1 with TRBJ1-1, with unresolved D. V lost 8 bases, J lost 1 base, and 11 bases lay in between. From germline, CDR1 is WNHNN and CDR2 SYGVQD (reference sequence). The CDR3 sequence is 13 residues long. The CDR3 region is CASRISPNTEAFF. The CDR3 nucleotides are TGCGCCAGCCGAATATCCCCGAACACTGAAGCTTTCTTT.

V is TRBV12-3 or TRBV12-4 and J is TRBJ2-7; D is undetermined. Trimming left V 2 bases short and J 4 bases short, with 6 bases between. This CDR3 region has 12 residues. The CDR3 sequence is CASSLSRYEQYF. Here the CDR3 DNA reads TGTGCCAGCAGTTTAAGTCGTTACGAGCAGTACTTC.